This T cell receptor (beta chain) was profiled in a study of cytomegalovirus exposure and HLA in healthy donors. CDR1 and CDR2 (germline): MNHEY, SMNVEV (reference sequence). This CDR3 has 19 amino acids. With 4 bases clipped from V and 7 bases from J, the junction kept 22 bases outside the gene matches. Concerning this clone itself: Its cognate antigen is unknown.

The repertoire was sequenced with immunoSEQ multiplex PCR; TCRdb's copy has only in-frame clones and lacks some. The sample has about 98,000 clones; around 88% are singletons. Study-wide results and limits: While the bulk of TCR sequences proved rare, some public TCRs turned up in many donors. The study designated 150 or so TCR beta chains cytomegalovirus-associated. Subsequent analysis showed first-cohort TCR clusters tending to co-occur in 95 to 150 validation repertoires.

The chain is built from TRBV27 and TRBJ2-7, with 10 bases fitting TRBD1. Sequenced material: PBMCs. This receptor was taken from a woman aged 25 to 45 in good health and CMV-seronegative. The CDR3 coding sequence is TGTGCCAGCAGTTCCTATACGAGACAGGGGGCGATAGGGAATCGGGAGCAGTACTTC. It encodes CASSSYTRQGAIGNREQYF.